This T cell receptor (beta chain) was captured by sequencing in a study of CD8+ T cells in alopecia areata. Background on the study: Tofacitinib was taken orally by treated patients, and the dose was 5 to 10 mg twice daily.

In each case, RNA was isolated and then reverse transcribed into cDNA as the sequencing template. Sequenced by immunoSEQ multiplex PCR; TCRdb stores in-frame clones only, minus some. The table lists roughly 180,000 clones, 63% of them singletons. Peripheral blood and lesional scalp punch biopsies came from alopecia areata patients. In germline, CDR1 is SQVTM, CDR2 ANQGSEA. There are 12 residues in the CDR3. This sequence was found in a human donor with alopecia areata. Sequenced here: CD4+ T cells sorted from blood, sampled at week 0. This chain joins TRBV29-1 and TRBJ2-3; TRBD1 matches at 8 bases. For the CDR3, the DNA is TGCAGAGCTGACAGGGGAGGAGATACGCAGTATTTT. Translating it yields CRADRGGDTQYF.